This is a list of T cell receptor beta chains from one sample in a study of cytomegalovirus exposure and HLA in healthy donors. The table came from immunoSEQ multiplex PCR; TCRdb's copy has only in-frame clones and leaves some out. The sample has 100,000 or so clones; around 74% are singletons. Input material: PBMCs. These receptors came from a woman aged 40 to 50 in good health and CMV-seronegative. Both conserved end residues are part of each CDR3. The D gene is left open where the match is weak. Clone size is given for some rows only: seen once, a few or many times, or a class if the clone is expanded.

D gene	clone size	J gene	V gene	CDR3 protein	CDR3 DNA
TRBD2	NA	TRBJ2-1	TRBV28	CASSLAGGGNNEQFF	TGTGCCAGCAGTCTAGCGGGAGGGGGGAACAATGAGCAGTTCTTC
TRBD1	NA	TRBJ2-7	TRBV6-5	CASGPLTGSSYEQYF	TGTGCCAGCGGTCCCTTGACAGGGAGCTCCTACGAGCAGTACTTC
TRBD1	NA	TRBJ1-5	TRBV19	CASSWTGNQPQHF	TGTGCCAGTAGTTGGACAGGGAATCAGCCCCAGCATTTT
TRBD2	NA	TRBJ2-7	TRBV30	CAWSVRGLAYEQYF	TGTGCCTGGAGTGTACGGGGACTAGCGTACGAGCAGTACTTC
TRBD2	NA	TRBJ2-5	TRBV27	CASSLSASGGEQYF	TGTGCCAGCAGTTTATCGGCTAGCGGGGGGGAGCAGTACTTC
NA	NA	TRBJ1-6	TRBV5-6	CASSTAGQSSYNSPLHF	TGTGCCAGCAGCACTGCTGGACAGAGCTCCTATAATTCACCCCTCCACTTT
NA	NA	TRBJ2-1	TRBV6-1	CASSGQYYNEQFF	TGTGCCAGCAGCGGACAGTACTACAATGAGCAGTTCTTC
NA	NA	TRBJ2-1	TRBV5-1	CASSLDFGRGQFF	TGCGCCAGCAGCTTGGACTTCGGCCGGGGGCAGTTCTTC
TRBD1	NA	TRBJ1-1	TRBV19	CASRPRDRVMNTEAFF	TGTGCCAGTAGGCCCAGGGACAGGGTAATGAACACTGAAGCTTTCTTT
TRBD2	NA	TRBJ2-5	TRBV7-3	CASSPGLAGGPSRETQYF	TGTGCCAGCAGCCCCGGACTAGCGGGGGGGCCGAGTCGAGAGACCCAGTACTTC
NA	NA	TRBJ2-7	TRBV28	CASGGWYEQYF	TGTGCCAGTGGGGGCTGGTACGAGCAGTACTTC
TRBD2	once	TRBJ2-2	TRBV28	CASSQGTSGSAGELFF	TGTGCCAGCAGTCAAGGGACTAGCGGGAGCGCGGGGGAGCTGTTTTTT
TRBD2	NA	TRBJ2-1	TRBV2	CASSITSGGYNEQFF	TGTGCCAGCAGTATTACTAGCGGGGGATACAATGAGCAGTTCTTC
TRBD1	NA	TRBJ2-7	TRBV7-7	CASSTGQGAAYEQYF	TGTGCTAGCAGCACAGGACAGGGGGCTGCATACGAGCAGTACTTC
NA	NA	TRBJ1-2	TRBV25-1	CASQGEPNYGYTF	TGTGCCAGCCAGGGTGAACCTAACTATGGCTACACCTTC
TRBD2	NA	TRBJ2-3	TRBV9	CASSVVSAGGSTDTQYF	TGTGCCAGCAGCGTAGTTTCCGCGGGGGGGAGCACAGATACGCAGTATTTT
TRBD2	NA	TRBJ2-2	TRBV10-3	CAIAGGNTGELFF	TGTGCCATAGCGGGGGGGAACACCGGGGAGCTGTTTTTT
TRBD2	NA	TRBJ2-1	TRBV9	CASSAGGGAYNEQFF	TGTGCCAGCAGCGCCGGCGGGGGGGCCTACAATGAGCAGTTCTTC
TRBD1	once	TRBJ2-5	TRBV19	CASSPRTGLKEQYF	TGTGCCAGTAGTCCGCGGACAGGTTTGAAAGAGCAGTACTTC
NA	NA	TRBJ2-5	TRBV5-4	CASGEQGRETQYF	TGTGCCAGCGGGGAACAGGGTCGAGAGACCCAGTACTTC
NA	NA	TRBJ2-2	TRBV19	CASSIGRELFF	TGTGCCAGTAGTATTGGCCGGGAGCTGTTTTTT
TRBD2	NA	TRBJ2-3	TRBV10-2	CASSPQRGDTQYF	TGCGCCAGCAGTCCCCAGCGGGGAGATACGCAGTATTTT
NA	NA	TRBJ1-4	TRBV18	CASSRPGLRDEKLFF	TGTGCCAGCTCACGTCCGGGTCTTAGAGATGAAAAACTGTTTTTT
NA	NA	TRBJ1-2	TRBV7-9	CSSGPRDWGYTF	TGTTCCAGCGGCCCACGGGACTGGGGCTACACCTTC
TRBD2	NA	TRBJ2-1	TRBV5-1	CASIRTSGTAYNEQFF	TGCGCCAGCATCCGGACTAGCGGGACGGCCTACAATGAGCAGTTCTTC
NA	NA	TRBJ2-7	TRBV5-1	CASSLQGLSYEQYF	TGCGCCAGCAGCCTCCAGGGCCTCTCCTACGAGCAGTACTTC
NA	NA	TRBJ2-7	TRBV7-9	CSSSLLTSHTGEQYF	TGTTCCAGCAGCTTACTAACCAGCCATACAGGCGAGCAGTACTTC
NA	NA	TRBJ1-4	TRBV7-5	CARSRDRGLYEKLFF	TGTGCCAGAAGTAGAGACAGGGGGCTGTATGAAAAACTGTTTTTT
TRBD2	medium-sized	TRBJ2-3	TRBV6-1	CASSEWRLAGTDTQYF	TGTGCCAGCAGTGAATGGAGGCTAGCGGGAACAGATACGCAGTATTTT
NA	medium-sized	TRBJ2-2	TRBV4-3	CASSQAGVNTGELFF	TGCGCCAGCAGCCAAGCAGGGGTAAACACCGGGGAGCTGTTTTTT
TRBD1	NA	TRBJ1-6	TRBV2	CASNPDRGNSPLHF	TGTGCCAGCAACCCGGACAGGGGAAATTCACCCCTCCACTTT
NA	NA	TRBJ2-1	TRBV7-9	CASSFSGNEQFF	TGTGCCAGCAGCTTTTCAGGAAATGAGCAGTTCTTC
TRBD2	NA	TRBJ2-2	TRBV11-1	CASSLDGGRRTGELFF	TGTGCCAGCAGCTTAGACGGCGGGAGACGAACCGGGGAGCTGTTTTTT
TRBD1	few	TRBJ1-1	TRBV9	CASSPRTGGRTEAFF	TGTGCCAGCAGCCCACGGACAGGGGGACGAACTGAAGCTTTCTTT
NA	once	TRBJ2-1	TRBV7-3	CASSSGSVAASFF	TGTGCCAGCAGCTCGGGATCAGTCGCGGCTTCGTTCTTC
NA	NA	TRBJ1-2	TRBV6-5	CASSYGEGSYTF	TGTGCCAGCAGTTACGGCGAGGGAAGCTACACCTTC
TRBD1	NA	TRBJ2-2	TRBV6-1	CASRGTGNTGELFF	TGTGCCAGCAGAGGGACAGGAAACACCGGGGAGCTGTTTTTT
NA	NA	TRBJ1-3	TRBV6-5	CATFPDSSSGNTIYF	TGTGCCACATTCCCGGACAGCAGCTCTGGAAACACCATATATTTT
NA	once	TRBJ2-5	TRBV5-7	CASSLGSVRGAGETQYF	TGTGCCAGCAGCTTGGGGTCCGTCCGGGGGGCTGGGGAGACCCAGTACTTC
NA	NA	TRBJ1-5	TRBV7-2	CASSVHSSNQPQHF	TGTGCCAGCAGCGTTCACAGTTCCAATCAGCCCCAGCATTTT
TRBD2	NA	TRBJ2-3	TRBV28	CASTQSGLAGVNTQYF	TGTGCCAGCACCCAAAGCGGACTAGCGGGAGTGAATACGCAGTATTTT
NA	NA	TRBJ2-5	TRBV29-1	CSVDSPAGALEETQYF	TGCAGCGTTGACTCCCCGGCAGGGGCGTTAGAAGAGACCCAGTACTTC
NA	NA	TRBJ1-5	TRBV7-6	CASSLGMGGRDQPQHF	TGTGCCAGCAGCCTCGGAATGGGGGGTCGGGATCAGCCCCAGCATTTT
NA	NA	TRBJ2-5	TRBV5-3	CARSLVVSTNF	TGTGCCAGAAGCTTGGTGGTCTCGACTAACTTC
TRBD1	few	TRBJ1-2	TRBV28	CASSLLPRQGYGYTF	TGTGCCAGCAGTTTACTCCCCAGACAGGGATATGGCTACACCTTC
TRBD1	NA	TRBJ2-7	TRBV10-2	CASSEGDRVFGEQYF	TGCGCCAGCAGTGAGGGGGACAGGGTGTTCGGCGAGCAGTACTTC
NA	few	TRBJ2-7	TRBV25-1	CASSPKGPGRSYEQYF	TGTGCCAGCAGCCCAAAGGGCCCAGGGAGGTCCTACGAGCAGTACTTC
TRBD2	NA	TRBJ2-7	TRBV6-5	CASSYSAGSYYEQYF	TGTGCCAGCAGTTACTCAGCGGGATCATACTACGAGCAGTACTTC
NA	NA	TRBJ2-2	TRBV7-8	CASSARTDANTGELFF	TGTGCCAGCAGCGCCCGGACAGACGCGAACACCGGGGAGCTGTTTTTT
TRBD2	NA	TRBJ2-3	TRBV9	CASSAPLAGGPLAADTQYF	TGTGCCAGCAGCGCCCCCCTAGCGGGAGGGCCTTTAGCCGCAGATACGCAGTATTTT
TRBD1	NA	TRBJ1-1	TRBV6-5	CATQTGSLNTEAFF	TGTGCCACCCAGACAGGGAGCTTGAACACTGAAGCTTTCTTT
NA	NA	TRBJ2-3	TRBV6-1	CASSIRWPSTDTQYF	TGTGCCAGCAGTATACGATGGCCTAGCACAGATACGCAGTATTTT
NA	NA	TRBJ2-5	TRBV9	CASSVASARETQYF	TGTGCCAGCAGCGTAGCTTCCGCGAGGGAGACCCAGTACTTC
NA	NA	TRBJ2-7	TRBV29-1	CSAGVDEQYF	TGCAGCGCCGGAGTCGACGAGCAGTACTTC
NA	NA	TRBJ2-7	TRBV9	CASSVEPKDSGGGQYF	TGTGCCAGCAGCGTAGAGCCAAAGGACAGCGGAGGAGGGCAGTACTTC